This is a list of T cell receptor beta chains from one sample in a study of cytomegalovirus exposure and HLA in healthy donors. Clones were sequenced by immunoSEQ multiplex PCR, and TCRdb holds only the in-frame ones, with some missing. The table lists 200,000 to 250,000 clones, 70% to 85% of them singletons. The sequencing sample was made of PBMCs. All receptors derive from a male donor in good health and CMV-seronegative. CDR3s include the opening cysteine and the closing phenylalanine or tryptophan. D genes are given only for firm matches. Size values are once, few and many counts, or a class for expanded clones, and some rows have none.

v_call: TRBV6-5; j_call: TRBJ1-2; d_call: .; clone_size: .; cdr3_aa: CASNERQGKNYGYTF; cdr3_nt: TGTGCCAGCAACGAGCGGCAGGGGAAGAACTATGGCTACACCTTC
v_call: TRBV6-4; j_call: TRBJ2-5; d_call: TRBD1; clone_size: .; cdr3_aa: CASRALQGANPTETQYF; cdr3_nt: TGTGCCAGCAGGGCTCTTCAGGGGGCGAATCCCACAGAGACCCAGTACTTC
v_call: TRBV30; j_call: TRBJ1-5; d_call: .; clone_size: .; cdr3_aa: CAWSGTSLSNQPQHF; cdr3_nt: TGTGCCTGGAGTGGGACATCCCTTAGCAATCAGCCCCAGCATTTT
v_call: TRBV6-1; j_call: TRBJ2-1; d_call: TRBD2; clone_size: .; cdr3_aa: CASRTSGSFYNEQFF; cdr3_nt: TGTGCCAGCAGGACTAGCGGAAGTTTTTACAATGAGCAGTTCTTC
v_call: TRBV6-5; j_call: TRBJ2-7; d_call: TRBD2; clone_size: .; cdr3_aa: CASRLAGGPFYEQYF; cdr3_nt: TGTGCCAGCAGGTTAGCGGGAGGGCCTTTCTACGAGCAGTACTTC
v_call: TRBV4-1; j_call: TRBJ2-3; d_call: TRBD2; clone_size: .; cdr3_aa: CASSQEGRLAVQYF; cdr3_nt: TGCGCCAGCAGCCAAGAGGGACGACTAGCGGTGCAGTATTTT
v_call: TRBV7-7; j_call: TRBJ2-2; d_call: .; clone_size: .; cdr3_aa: CAILGENTGELFF; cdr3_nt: TGTGCTATTCTAGGGGAGAACACCGGGGAGCTGTTTTTT
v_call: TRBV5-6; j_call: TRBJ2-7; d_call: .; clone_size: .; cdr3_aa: CASSPSDRDYEQYF; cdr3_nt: TGTGCCAGCAGCCCTTCGGACAGAGACTACGAGCAGTACTTC
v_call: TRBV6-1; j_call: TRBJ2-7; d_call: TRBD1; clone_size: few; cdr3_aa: CASRPTGGNEQYF; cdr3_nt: TGTGCCAGCCGCCCTACAGGGGGCAACGAGCAGTACTTC
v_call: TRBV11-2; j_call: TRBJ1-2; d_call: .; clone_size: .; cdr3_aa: CASKGQRANYGYTF; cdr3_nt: TGTGCCAGCAAGGGGCAGAGAGCTAACTATGGCTACACCTTC
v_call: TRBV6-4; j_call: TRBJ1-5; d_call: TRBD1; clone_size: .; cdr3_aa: CASSEWTGHQPQHF; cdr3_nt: TGTGCCAGCAGTGAGTGGACAGGGCATCAGCCCCAGCATTTT
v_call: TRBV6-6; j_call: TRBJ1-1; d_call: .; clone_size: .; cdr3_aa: CASSLRNTEAFF; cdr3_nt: TGTGCCAGCAGCCTTAGGAACACTGAAGCTTTCTTT
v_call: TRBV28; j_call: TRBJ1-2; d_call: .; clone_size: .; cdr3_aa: CASSLDWAGRDGYTF; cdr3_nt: TGTGCCAGCAGTTTGGATTGGGCGGGGAGGGATGGCTACACCTTC
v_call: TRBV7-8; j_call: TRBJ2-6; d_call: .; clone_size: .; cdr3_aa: CASSFEAAGANVLTF; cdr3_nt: TGTGCCAGCAGCTTTGAGGCAGCTGGGGCCAACGTCCTGACTTTC
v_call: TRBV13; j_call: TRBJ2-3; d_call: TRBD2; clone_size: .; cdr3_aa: CASSLSGGNTDTQYF; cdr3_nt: TGTGCCAGCAGCCTGAGCGGGGGGAACACAGATACGCAGTATTTT
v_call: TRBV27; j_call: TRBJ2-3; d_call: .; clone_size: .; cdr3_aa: CASSPLGLDTQYF; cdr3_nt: TGTGCCAGCAGCCCCCTCGGACTGGATACGCAGTATTTT
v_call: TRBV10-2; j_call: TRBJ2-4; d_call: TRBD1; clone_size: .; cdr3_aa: CASTGTGGSSRESAKNIQYF; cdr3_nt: TGCGCCAGCACCGGGACAGGGGGCTCATCACGGGAATCGGCCAAAAACATTCAGTACTTC
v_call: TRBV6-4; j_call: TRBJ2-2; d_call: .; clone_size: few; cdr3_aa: CASSQLGGTGELFF; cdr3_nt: TGTGCCAGCAGCCAACTCGGGGGCACCGGGGAGCTGTTTTTT
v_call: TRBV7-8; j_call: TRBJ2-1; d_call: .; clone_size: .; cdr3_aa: CASSLGSGKYNEQFF; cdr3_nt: TGTGCCAGCAGCTTAGGAAGCGGTAAATACAATGAGCAGTTCTTC
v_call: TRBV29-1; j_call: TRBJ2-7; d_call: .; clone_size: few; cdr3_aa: CSVEGSYEQYF; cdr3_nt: TGCAGCGTTGAAGGCAGCTACGAGCAGTACTTC
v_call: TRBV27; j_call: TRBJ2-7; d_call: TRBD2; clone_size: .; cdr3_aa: CASSLRGLAGSVEQYF; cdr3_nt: TGTGCCAGCAGTTTACGCGGGCTAGCGGGTAGTGTCGAGCAGTACTTC
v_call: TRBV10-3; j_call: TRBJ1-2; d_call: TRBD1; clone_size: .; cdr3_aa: CAISLTGGNYGYTF; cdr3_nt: TGTGCCATCAGTCTGACAGGGGGCAACTATGGCTACACCTTC
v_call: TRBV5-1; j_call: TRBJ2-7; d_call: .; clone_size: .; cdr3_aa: CASSLPPGLQSYEQYF; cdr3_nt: TGCGCCAGCAGCCTTCCTCCGGGACTCCAGTCCTACGAGCAGTACTTC
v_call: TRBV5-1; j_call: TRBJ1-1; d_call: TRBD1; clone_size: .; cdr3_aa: CASSLKQGGATEAFF; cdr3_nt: TGCGCCAGCAGCTTGAAACAGGGGGGGGCCACTGAAGCTTTCTTT
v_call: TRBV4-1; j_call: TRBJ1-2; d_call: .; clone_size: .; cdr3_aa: CASSQDPGNYGYTF; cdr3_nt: TGCGCCAGCAGCCAAGACCCAGGGAACTATGGCTACACCTTC
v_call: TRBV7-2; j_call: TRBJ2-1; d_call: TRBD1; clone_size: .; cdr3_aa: CASSLKTGYNEQFF; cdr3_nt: TGTGCCAGCAGCCTCAAGACAGGGTACAATGAGCAGTTCTTC
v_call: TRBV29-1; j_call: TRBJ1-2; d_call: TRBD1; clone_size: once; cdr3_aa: CSVRGTEHYGYTF; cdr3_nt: TGCAGCGTGAGGGGGACAGAACATTATGGCTACACCTTC
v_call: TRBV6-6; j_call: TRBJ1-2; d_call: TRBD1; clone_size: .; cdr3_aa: CASSYPGQGSDGYTF; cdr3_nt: TGTGCCAGCAGTTACCCGGGACAGGGATCGGATGGCTACACCTTC
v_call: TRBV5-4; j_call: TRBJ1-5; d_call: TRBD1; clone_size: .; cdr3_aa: CAISRDRGQPQHF; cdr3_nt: TGTGCCATATCCCGGGACAGGGGTCAGCCCCAGCATTTT
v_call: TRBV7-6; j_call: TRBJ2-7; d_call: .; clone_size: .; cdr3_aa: CASSLGGGGSGEQYF; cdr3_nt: TGTGCCAGCAGCTTAGGGGGGGGCGGGAGTGGCGAGCAGTACTTC
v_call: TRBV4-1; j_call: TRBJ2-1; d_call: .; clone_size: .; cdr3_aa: CASSQEYGRGGEQFF; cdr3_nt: TGCGCCAGCAGCCAAGAGTACGGGAGAGGAGGTGAGCAGTTCTTC
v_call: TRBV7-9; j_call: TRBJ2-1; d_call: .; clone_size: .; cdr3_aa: CASSLEGPLNEQFF; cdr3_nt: TGTGCCAGCAGCCTGGAGGGGCCTTTGAATGAGCAGTTCTTC
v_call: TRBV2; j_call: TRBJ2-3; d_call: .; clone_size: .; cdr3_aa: CASSEGMGYTDTQYF; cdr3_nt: TGTGCCAGCAGTGAAGGTATGGGCTACACAGATACGCAGTATTTT
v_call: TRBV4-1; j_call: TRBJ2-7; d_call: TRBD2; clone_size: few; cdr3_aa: CASRSSGMNEQYF; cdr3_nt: TGCGCCAGCAGGTCTAGCGGGATGAACGAGCAGTACTTC
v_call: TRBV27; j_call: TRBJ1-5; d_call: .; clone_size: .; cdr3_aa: CASRGVGTGQPQHF; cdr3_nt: TGTGCCAGCCGCGGGGTGGGGACGGGTCAGCCCCAGCATTTT
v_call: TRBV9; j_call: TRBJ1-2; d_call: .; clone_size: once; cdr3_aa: CASSVPGKGGYTF; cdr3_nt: TGTGCCAGCAGCGTGCCAGGGAAGGGTGGCTACACCTTC
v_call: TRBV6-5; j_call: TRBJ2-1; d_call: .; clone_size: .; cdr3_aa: CASSFTGWDEQFF; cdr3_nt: TGTGCCAGCAGTTTTACAGGGTGGGATGAGCAGTTCTTC
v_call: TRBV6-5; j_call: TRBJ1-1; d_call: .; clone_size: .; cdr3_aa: CASSTRGGYEAFF; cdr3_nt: TGTGCCAGCAGTACGCGGGGGGGGTATGAAGCTTTCTTT
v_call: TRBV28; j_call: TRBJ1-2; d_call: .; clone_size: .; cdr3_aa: CASSLGVERPANYGYTF; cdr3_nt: TGTGCCAGCAGTTTAGGTGTCGAGCGACCAGCTAACTATGGCTACACCTTC
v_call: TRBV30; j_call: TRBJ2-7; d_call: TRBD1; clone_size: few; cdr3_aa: CAWMTGSYEQYF; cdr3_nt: TGTGCCTGGATGACAGGGTCCTACGAGCAGTACTTC
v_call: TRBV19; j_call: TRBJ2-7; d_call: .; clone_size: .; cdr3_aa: CASRDGASSYEQYF; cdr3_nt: TGTGCCAGCCGAGACGGAGCCTCCTCCTACGAGCAGTACTTC